This T cell receptor (beta chain) emerged from a study of cytomegalovirus exposure and HLA in healthy donors. Notes on this clone: Its antigen remains unknown.

The CDR3 totals 15 residues. Germline CDR1 and CDR2: SGHAT and FQNNGV. Trimming left V 1 base short and J 1 base short, with 10 bases between. Study conclusions and caveats: A later analysis found TCR association rates differed by HLA locus, highest for DRB1 and lowest for HLA-C.

The PCR had 60 Vbeta and 13 Jbeta primers. Sequenced by immunoSEQ multiplex PCR; TCRdb stores in-frame clones only, minus some. Found here are about 59,000 clones, 65% to 80% of them singletons; the top ten hold roughly 6.4%. This chain links TRBV11-2 with TRBJ1-2, with unresolved D. The sample taken for sequencing was PBMCs. The TCR sequence derives from a young man in good health and CMV-seropositive. The CDR3 DNA follows: TGTGCCAGCAGCTTAGGGACTTCGAGTAACTATGGCTACACCTTC. Translating gives CASSLGTSSNYGYTF.